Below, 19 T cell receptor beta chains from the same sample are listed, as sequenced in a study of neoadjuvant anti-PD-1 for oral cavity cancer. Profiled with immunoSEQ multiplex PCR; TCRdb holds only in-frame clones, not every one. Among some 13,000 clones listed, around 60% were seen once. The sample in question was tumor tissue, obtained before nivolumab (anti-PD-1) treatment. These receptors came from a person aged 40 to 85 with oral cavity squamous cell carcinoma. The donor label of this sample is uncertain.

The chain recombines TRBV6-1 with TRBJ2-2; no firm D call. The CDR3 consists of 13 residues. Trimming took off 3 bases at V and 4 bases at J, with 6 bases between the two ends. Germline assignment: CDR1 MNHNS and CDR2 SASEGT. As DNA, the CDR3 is TGTGCCAGCAGTGAGAGTCTCACCGGGGAGCTGTTTTTT. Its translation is CASSESLTGELFF.

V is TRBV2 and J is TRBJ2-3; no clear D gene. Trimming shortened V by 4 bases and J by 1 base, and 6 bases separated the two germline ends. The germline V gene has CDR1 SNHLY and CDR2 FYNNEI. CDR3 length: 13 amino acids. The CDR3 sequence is CASSGTGTDTQYF. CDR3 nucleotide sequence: TGTGCCAGCAGTGGGACGGGCACAGATACGCAGTATTTT.

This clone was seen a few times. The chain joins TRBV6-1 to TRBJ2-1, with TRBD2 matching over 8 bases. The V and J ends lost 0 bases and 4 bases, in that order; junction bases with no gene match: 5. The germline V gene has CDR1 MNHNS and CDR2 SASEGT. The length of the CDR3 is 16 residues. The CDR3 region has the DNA TGTGCCAGCAGTGAAGCGAATAGCGGGGTGTACAATGAGCAGTTCTTC. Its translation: CASSEANSGVYNEQFF.

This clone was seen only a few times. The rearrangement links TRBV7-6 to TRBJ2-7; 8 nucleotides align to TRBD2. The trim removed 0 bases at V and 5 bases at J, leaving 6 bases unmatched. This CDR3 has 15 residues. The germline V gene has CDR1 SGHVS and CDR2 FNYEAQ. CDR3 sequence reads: CASSLAAGVTHEQYF. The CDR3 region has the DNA TGTGCCAGCAGCTTAGCAGCGGGAGTTACCCACGAGCAGTACTTC.

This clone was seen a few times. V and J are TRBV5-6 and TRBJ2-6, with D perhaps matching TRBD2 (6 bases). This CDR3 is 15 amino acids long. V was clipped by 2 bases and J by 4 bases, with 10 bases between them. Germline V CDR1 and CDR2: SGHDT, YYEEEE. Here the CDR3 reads CASSLLASGANVLTF. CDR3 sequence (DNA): TGTGCCAGCAGCTTACTAGCTTCCGGGGCCAACGTCCTGACTTTC. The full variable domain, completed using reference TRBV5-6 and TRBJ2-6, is DAGVTQSPTHLIKTRGQQVTLRCSPKSGHDTVSWYQQALGQGPQFIFQYYEEEERQRGNFPDRFSGHQFPNYSSELNVNALLLGDSALYLCASSLLASGANVLTFGAGSRLTVL.

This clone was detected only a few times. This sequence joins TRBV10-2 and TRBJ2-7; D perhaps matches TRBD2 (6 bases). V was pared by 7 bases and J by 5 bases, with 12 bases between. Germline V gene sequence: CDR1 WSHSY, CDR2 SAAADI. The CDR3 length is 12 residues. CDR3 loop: CASTKGGHEQYF. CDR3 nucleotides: TGCGCCAGCACGAAGGGAGGACACGAGCAGTACTTC.

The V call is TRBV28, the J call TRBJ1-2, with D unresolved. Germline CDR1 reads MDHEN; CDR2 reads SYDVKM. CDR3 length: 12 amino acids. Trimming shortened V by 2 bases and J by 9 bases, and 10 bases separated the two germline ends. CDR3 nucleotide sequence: TGTGCCAGCAGTTTAAATCCTGGAAGCTACACCTTC. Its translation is CASSLNPGSYTF.

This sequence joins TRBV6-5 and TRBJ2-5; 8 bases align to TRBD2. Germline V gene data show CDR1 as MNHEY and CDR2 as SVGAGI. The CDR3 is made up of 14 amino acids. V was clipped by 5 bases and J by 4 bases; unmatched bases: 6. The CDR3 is CASSGRGGRETQYF. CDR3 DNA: TGTGCCAGCAGTGGCCGGGGGGGCCGAGAGACCCAGTACTTC.

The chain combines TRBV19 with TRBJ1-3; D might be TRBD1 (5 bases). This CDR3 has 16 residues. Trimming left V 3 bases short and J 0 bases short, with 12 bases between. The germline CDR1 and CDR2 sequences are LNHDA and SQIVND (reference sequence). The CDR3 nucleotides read TGTGCCAGTAGTATGGGAACAGGAACCTCTGGAAACACCATATATTTT. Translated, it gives CASSMGTGTSGNTIYF.

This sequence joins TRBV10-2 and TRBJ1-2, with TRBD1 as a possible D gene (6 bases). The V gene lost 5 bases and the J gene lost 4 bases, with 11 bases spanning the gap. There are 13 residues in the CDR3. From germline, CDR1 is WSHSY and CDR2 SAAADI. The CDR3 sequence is CASSKQGSYGYTF. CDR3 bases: TGCGCCAGCAGTAAACAGGGAAGCTATGGCTACACCTTC.

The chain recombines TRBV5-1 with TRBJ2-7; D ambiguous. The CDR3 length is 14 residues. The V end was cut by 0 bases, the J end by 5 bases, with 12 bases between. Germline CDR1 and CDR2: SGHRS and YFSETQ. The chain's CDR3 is CASSLELSYHEQYF. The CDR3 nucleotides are TGCGCCAGCAGCTTGGAACTATCTTACCACGAGCAGTACTTC.

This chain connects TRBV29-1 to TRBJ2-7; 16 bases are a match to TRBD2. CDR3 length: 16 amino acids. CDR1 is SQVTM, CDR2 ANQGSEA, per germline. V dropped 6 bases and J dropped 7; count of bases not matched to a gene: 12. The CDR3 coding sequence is TGCAGCGTCAAGCCGGGACTAGCGGGAGGGCCGGGGGAGCAGTACTTC. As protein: CSVKPGLAGGPGEQYF.

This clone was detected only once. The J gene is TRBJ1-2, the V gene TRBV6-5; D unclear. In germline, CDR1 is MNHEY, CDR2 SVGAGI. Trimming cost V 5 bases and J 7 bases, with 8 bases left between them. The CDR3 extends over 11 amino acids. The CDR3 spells CASSVAGGYTF. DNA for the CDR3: TGTGCCAGCAGTGTGGCTGGTGGCTACACCTTC.

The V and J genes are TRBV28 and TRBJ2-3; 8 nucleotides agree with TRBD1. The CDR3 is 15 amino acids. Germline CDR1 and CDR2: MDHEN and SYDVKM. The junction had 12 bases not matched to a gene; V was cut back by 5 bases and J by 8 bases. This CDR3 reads CASSNTGGRRGTQYF. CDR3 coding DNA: TGTGCCAGCAGTAACACAGGGGGAAGAAGGGGTACGCAGTATTTT.

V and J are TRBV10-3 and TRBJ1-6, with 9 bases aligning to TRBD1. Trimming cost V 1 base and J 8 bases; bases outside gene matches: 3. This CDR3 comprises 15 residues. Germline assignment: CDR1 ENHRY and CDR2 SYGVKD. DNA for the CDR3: TGTGCCATCAGTGAGTTTACAGGGGGCGATTCACCCCTCCACTTT. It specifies CAISEFTGGDSPLHF.

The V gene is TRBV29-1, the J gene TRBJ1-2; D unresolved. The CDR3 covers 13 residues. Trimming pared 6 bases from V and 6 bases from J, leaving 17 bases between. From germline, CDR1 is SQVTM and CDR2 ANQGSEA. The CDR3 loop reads CSVWLRMVDGYTF. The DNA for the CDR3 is TGCAGCGTGTGGCTTCGTATGGTAGATGGCTACACCTTC.

CDR3 coding DNA: TGTGCCATCAAAGGGACAGGGGGCAACGAGCAGTACTTC. Amino acid sequence: CAIKGTGGNEQYF. This chain joins TRBV10-3 and TRBJ2-7; 12 nucleotides align to TRBD1. CDR1 and CDR2 (germline): ENHRY, SYGVKD. J was trimmed by 5 bases and V by 7 bases; bases with no gene match: 3. The CDR3 is 13 amino acids.

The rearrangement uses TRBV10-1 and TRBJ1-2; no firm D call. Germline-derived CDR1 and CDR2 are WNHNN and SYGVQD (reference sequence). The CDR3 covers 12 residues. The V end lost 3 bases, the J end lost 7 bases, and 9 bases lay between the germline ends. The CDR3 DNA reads TGCGCCAGCAGTGACCCTCAGTCTGGCTACACCTTC. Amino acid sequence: CASSDPQSGYTF.

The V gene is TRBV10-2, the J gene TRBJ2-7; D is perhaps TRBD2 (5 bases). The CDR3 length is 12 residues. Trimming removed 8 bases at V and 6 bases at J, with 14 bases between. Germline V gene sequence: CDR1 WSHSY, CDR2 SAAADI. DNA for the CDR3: TGCGCCAGCGGGGAGCCTTGGGTCGAGCAGTACTTC. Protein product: CASGEPWVEQYF.